This TCR beta chain is from a study of shared clonotypes between healthy human individuals. Regarding the study as a whole: What limited the represented genetic and exposure-history diversity was the small number of donors. The authors sampled blood alone, and tissue repertoires likely differ. A generally larger estimated richness was seen in naive subsets than in memory subsets.

This clone was recorded many times. The antigen remains unidentified. Within the sample, other DNA sequences also encode this same CDR3. Deep was the level at which the assay was run. TCRdb's table, derived via immunoSEQ multiplex PCR, lists solely in-frame clones and lacks some. The profile shows about 1.1 million clones, roughly 80% of them singletons. CDR3 length: 13 amino acids. Germline V gene data show CDR1 as SNHLY and CDR2 as FYNNEI. The ends were cut back, 4 bases at V and 0 bases at J, with 6 bases in the middle. This TCR derives from a man between 18 and 29 years old in good health. Some clones in this sample may be carry-over from other donors' samples. The sequencing input was memory CD4+ T cells from PBMCs. As to subset: CD45RA-negative fraction. The chain joins TRBV2 to TRBJ1-1; D remains ambiguous. Here the CDR3 DNA reads TGTGCCAGCAGTGTGGAAGTGAACACTGAAGCTTTCTTT. This gives the protein CASSVEVNTEAFF.